Below, one T cell receptor (beta chain) is given with its context. This record comes from a study of blood T cell repertoires in COVID-19. TCRdb's table, derived via immunoSEQ multiplex PCR, lists solely in-frame clones and lacks some. Of about 210,000 clones in the sample, 70% to 90% were seen once. After removal of 0 bases from V and 7 bases from J, the junction contained 6 bases not matched to a gene. Germline assignment: CDR1 MNHNS and CDR2 SASEGT. The CDR3 loop spans 16 amino acids. Source material: peripheral blood. This sequence was found in a woman older than 75 with acute or convalescent COVID-19. The genes are TRBV6-1 and TRBJ1-4, with 9 bases aligning to TRBD1. CDR3 nucleotides: TGTGCCAGCAGTGAAGCCATGTTACAGGGGGCTGAAAAACTGTTTTTT. It encodes CASSEAMLQGAEKLFF.